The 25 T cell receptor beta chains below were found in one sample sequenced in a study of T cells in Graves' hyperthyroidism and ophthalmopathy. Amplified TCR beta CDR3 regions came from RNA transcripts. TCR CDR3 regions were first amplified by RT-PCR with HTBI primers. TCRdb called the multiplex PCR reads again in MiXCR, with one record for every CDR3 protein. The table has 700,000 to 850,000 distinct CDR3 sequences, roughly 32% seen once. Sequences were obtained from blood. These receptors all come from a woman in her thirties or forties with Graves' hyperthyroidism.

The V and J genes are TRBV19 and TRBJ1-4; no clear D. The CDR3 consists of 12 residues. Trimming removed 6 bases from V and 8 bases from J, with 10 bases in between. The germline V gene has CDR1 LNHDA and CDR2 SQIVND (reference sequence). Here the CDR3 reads CASSPGSEKLFF. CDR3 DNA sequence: TGTGCCAGTAGCCCAGGATCCGAAAAACTGTTTTTT.

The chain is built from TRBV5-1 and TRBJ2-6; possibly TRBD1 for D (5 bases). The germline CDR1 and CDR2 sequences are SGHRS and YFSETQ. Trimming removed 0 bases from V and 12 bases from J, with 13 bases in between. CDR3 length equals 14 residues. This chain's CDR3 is CASSLEQAASVLTF. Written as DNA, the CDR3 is TGCGCCAGCAGCTTGGAACAGGCGGCTAGCGTCCTGACTTTC. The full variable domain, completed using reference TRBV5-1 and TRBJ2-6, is KAGVTQTPRYLIKTRGQQVTLSCSPISGHRSVSWYQQTPGQGLQFLFEYFSETQRNKGNFPGRFSGRQFSNSRSEMNVSTLELGDSALYLCASSLEQAASVLTFGAGSRLTVL.

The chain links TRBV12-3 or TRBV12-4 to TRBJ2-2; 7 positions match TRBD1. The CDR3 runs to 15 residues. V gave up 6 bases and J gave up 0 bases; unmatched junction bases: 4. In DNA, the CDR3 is TGTGCCAGCAGGCTAGGACAGGCGAACACCGGGGAGCTGTTTTTT. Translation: CASRLGQANTGELFF.

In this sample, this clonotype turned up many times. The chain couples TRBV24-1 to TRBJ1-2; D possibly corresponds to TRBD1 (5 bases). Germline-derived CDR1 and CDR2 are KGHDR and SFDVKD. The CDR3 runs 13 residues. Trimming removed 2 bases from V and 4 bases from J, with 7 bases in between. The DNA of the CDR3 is TGTGCCACCAGTGATTATGGGACCTATGGCTACACCTTC. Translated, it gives CATSDYGTYGYTF.

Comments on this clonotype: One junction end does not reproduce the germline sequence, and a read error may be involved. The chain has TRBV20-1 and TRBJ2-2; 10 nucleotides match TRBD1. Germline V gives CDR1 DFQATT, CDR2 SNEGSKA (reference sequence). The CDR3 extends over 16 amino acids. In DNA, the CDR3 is TGCAGTGCAAGAGCGACAGGGGGCGACGTTTCCGGGGAGCTGTTTTTT. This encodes CSARATGGDVSGELFF.

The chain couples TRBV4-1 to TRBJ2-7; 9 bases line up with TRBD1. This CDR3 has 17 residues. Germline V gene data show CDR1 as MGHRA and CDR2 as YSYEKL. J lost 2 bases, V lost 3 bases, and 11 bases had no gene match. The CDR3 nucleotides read TGCGCCAGCAGCCACGGGACAGGGAACCAAGGGACCTACGAGCAGTACTTC. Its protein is CASSHGTGNQGTYEQYF.

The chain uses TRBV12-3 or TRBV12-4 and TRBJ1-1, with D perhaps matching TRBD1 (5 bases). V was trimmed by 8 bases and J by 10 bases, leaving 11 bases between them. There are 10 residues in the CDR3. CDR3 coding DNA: TGTGCCAGCTGGGGACCTCCAGCTTTCTTT. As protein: CASWGPPAFF.

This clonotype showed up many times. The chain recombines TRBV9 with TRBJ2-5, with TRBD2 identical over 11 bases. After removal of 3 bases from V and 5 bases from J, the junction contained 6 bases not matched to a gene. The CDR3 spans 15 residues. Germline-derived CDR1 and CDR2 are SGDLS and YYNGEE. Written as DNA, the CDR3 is TGTGCCAGCAGCGCTACCGGGACTAGCGGCGAGACCCAGTACTTC. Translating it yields CASSATGTSGETQYF.

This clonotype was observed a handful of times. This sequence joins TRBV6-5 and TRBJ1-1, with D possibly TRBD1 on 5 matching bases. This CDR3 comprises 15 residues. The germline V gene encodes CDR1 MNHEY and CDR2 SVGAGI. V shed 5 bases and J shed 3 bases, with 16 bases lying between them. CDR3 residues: CASSAPGRLDTEAFF. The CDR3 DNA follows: TGTGCCAGCAGTGCCCCGGGACGATTGGACACTGAAGCTTTCTTT.

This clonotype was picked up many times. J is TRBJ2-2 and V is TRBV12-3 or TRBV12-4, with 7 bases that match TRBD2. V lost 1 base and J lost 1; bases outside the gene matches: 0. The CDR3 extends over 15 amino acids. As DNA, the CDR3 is TGTGCCAGCAGTTTAGGGGGGGGGAACACCGGGGAGCTGTTTTTT. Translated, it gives CASSLGGGNTGELFF.

CDR3 bases: TGTGCCAGCAGTCCTGGGACAGGGGGCGACGAGACCCAGTACTTC. Amino acid sequence: CASSPGTGGDETQYF. The chain joins TRBV9 to TRBJ2-5, with 12 bases fitting TRBD1. Germline trimming cut 5 bases from V and 5 bases from J; bases unmatched to any gene: 7. This CDR3 contains 15 residues. From germline, CDR1 is SGDLS and CDR2 YYNGEE. The full variable domain, completed using reference TRBV9 and TRBJ2-5, is DSGVTQTPKHLITATGQRVTLRCSPRSGDLSVYWYQQSLDQGLQFLIQYYNGEERAKGNILERFSAQQFPDLHSELNLSSLELGDSALYFCASSPGTGGDETQYFGPGTRLLVL.

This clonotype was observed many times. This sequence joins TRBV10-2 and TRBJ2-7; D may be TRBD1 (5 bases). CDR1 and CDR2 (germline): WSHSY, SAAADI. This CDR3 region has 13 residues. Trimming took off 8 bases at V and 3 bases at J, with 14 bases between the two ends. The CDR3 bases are TGCGCCAGCGGTGGGGCTAGTGGCTACGAGCAGTACTTC. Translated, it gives CASGGASGYEQYF.

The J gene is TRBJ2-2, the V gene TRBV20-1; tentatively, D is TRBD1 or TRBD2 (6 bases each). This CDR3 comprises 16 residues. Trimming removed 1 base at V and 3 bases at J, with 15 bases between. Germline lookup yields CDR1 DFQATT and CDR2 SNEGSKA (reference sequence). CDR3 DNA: TGCAGTGCTAGAGGGGGGTCGGGGGCCGACACCGGGGAGCTGTTTTTT. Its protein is CSARGGSGADTGELFF.

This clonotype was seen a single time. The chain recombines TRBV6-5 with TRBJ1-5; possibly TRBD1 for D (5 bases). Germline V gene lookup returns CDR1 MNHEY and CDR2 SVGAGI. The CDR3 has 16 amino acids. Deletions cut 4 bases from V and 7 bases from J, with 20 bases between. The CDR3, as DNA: TGTGCCAGCAGTTGCTTAATACAGGTTTCAAGCCAGCCCCAGCATTTT. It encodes CASSCLIQVSSQPQHF.

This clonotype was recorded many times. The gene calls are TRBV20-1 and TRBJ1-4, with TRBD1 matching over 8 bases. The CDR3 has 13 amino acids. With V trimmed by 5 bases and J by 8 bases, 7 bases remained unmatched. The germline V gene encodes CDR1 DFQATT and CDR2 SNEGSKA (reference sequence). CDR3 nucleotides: TGCAGTGCTCCCGGGACAGGCGGGGAAAAACTGTTTTTT. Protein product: CSAPGTGGEKLFF.

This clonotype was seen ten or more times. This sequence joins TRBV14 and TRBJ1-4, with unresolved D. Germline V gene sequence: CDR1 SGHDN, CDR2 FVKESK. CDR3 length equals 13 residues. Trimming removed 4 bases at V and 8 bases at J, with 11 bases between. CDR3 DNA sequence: TGTGCCAGCAGCCCTGTAGAGGCAGAAAAACTGTTTTTT. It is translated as CASSPVEAEKLFF.

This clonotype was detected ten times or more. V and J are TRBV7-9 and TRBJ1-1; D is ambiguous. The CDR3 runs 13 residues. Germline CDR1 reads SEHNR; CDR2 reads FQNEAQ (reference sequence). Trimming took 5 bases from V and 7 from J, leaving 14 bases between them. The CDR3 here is CASSLEGLNEAFF. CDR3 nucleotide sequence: TGTGCCAGCAGCCTAGAAGGGTTAAATGAAGCTTTCTTT.

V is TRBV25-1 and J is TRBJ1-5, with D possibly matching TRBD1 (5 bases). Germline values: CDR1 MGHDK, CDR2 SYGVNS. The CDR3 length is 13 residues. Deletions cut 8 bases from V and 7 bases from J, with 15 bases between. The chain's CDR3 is CASLTGGRQPQHF. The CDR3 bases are TGTGCCAGCCTAACAGGAGGACGGCAGCCCCAGCATTTT.

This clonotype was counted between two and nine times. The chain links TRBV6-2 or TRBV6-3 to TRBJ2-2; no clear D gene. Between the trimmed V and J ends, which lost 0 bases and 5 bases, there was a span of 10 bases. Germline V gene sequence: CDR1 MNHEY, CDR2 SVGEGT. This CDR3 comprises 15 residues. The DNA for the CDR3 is TGTGCCAGCAGTTACTCATTCGCCGGGACCGGGGAGCTGTTTTTT. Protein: CASSYSFAGTGELFF.

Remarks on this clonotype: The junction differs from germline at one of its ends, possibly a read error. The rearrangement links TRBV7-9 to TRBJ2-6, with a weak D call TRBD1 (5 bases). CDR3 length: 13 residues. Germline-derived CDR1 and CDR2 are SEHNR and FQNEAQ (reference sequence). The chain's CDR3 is CASSLAQGNTEAF. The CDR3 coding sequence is TGTGCCAGCAGCTTAGCGCAGGGCAACACCGAAGCTTTC.

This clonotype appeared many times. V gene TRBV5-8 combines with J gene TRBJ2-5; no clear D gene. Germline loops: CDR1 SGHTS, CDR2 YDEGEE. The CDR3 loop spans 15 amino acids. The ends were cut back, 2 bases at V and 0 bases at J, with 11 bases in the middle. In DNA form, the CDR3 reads TGTGCCAGCAGCTTCAGCGTACAAGACCAAGAGACCCAGTACTTC. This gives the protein CASSFSVQDQETQYF.

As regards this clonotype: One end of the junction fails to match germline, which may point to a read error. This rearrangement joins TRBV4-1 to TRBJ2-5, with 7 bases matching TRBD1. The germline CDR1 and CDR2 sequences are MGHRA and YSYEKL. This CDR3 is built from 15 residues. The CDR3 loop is CAGSQVGRGQETQYF. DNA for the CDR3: TGCGCCGGCAGCCAAGTAGGCAGGGGGCAAGAGACCCAGTACTTC.

The CDR3 reads CASSSSGSGPLHF. The CDR3 bases are TGTGCCAGCAGCTCCAGTGGGAGCGGACCCCTCCACTTT. The rearrangement joins TRBV3-1 to TRBJ1-6; D gene unclear. The V gene lost 5 bases and the J gene lost 12 bases, with 14 bases spanning the gap. Germline V gives CDR1 LGHDT, CDR2 YNNKEL (reference sequence). The CDR3 extends over 13 amino acids. Full variable domain (missing parts from reference TRBV3-1 and TRBJ1-6): DTAVSQTPKYLVTQMGNDKSIKCEQNLGHDTMYWYKQDSKKFLKIMFSYNNKELIINETVPNRFSPKSPDKAHLNLHINSLELGDSAVYFCASSSSGSGPLHFGNGTRLTVT.

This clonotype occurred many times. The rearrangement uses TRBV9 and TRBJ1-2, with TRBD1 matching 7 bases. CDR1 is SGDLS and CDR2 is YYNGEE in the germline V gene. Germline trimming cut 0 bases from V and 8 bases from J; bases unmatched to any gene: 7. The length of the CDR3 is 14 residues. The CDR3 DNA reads TGTGCCAGCAGCGTAGCAAGACAGGGCACAGGCTACACCTTC. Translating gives CASSVARQGTGYTF.

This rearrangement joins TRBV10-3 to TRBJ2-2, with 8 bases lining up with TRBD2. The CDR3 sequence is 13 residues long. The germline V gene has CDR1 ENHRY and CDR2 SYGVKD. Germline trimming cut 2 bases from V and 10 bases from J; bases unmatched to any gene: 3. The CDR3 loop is CAISEPTSEELFF. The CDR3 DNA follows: TGTGCCATCAGTGAGCCGACTAGCGAGGAGCTGTTTTTT.